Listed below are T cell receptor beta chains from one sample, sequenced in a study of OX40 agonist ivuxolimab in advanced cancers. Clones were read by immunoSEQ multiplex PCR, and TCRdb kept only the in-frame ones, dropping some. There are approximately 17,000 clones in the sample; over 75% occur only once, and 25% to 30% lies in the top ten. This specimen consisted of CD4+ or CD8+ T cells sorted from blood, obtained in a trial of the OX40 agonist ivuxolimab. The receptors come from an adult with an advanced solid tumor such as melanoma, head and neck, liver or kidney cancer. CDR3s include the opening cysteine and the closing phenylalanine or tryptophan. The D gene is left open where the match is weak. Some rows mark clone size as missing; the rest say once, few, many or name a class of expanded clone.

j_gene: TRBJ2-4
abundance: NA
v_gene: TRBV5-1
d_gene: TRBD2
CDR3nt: TGCGCCAGCAGCTTGACACTGGGACTAGCTGGGGACATTCAGTACTTC
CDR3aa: CASSLTLGLAGDIQYF

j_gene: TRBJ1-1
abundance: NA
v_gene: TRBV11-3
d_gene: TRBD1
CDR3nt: TGTGCCAGCAGCAAGGAGGGGGCTAACACTGAAGCTTTCTTT
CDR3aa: CASSKEGANTEAFF

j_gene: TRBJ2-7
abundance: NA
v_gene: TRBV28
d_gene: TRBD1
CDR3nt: TGTGCCAGCAGGATCCTACAGGGGTCGAGAAACTACGAGCAGTACTTC
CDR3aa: CASRILQGSRNYEQYF

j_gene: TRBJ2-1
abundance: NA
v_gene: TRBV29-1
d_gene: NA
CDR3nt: TGCAGCGTTGTGGGGGGCGGAGGCCCCCGTTACAATGAGCAGTTCTTC
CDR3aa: CSVVGGGGPRYNEQFF

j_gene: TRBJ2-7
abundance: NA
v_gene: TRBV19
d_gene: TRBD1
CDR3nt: TGTGCCAGTAGTGTTGGACAGGGGTCCATCTACGAGCAGTACTTC
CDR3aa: CASSVGQGSIYEQYF

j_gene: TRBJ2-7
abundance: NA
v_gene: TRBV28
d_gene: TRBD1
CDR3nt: TGTGCCAGCAGTTTATATCCGACAGGGGGCTTTCGTACACTCGAGCAGTACTTC
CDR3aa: CASSLYPTGGFRTLEQYF

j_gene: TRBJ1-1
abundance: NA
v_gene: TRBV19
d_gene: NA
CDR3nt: TGTGCCAGTAGTATGAGCCCAGGAGGGGAAGAGACTGAAGCTTTCTTT
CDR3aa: CASSMSPGGEETEAFF

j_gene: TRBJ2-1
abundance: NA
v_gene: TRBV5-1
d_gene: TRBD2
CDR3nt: TGCGCCAGCAGCTTGGTTGGGCTAGCGGGATCTAATGAGCAGTTCTTC
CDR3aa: CASSLVGLAGSNEQFF

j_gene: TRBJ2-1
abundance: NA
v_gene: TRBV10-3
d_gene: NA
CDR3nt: TGTGCCATCAGTGAAAACAGTATTTTGGATGAGCAGTTCTTC
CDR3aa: CAISENSILDEQFF

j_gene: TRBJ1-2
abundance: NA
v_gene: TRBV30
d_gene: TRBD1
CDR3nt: TGTGCCTGGAGTGGGGGGACAGAAGAAAGGTTTGGTGGCTACACCTTC
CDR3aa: CAWSGGTEERFGGYTF

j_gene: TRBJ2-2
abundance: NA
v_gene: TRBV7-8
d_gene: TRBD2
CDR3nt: TGTGCCAGCAGCTTATCGCCCAGACTAGCGGGGAACACCGGGGAGCTGTTTTTT
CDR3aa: CASSLSPRLAGNTGELFF

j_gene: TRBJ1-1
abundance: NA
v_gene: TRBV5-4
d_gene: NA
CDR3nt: TGTGCCAGCAGCTTCGGGGGGAACACTGAAGCTTTCTTT
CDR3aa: CASSFGGNTEAFF

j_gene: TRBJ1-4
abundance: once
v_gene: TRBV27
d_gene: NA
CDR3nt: TGTGCCAGCAGCCCCGGGGGGTATGAAAAACTGTTTTTT
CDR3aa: CASSPGGYEKLFF

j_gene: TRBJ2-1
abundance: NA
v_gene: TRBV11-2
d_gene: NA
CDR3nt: TGTGCCAGCAGCTCAACCCTACAGGGAGGTGAGCAGTTCTTC
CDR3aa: CASSSTLQGGEQFF

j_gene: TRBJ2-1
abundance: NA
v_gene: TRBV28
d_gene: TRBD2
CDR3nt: TGTGCCAGCAGTCTTCCACCTAGCGGGGGGGACTACAATGAGCAGTTCTTC
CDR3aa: CASSLPPSGGDYNEQFF

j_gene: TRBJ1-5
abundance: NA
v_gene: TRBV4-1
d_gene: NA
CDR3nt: TGCGCCAGCAGCCAAGATCAGGGGATTTTGAGGCCCCAGCATTTT
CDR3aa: CASSQDQGILRPQHF

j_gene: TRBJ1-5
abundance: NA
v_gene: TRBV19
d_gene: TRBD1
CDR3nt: TGTGCCAGTAGTATCGGCAGGGGGGCGAGCAATCAGCCCCAGCATTTT
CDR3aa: CASSIGRGASNQPQHF

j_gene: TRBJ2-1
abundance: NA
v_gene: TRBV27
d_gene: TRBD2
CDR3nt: TGTGCCAGCAGTACTAGCGGGCCCCACAATGAGCAGTTCTTC
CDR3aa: CASSTSGPHNEQFF

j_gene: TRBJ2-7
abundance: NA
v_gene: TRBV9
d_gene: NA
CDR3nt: TGTGCCAGCAGCGTAGGCGGGCAGGGTTACGAGCAGTACTTC
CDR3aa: CASSVGGQGYEQYF

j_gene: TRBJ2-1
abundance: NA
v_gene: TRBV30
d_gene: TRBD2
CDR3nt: TGTGCCTGGAGTGGAGGGACTAGCGGAGGAATTAACTCCTACAATGAGCAGTTCTTC
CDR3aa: CAWSGGTSGGINSYNEQFF

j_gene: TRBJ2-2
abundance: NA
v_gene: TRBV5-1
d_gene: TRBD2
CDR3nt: TGCGCCAGCAGCTTGGGACTAGCGGACACCGGGGAGCTGTTTTTT
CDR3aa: CASSLGLADTGELFF

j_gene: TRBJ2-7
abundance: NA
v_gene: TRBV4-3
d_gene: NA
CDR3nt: TGCGCCAGCAGCCAAGTGGGGGAGCAGTACTTC
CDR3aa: CASSQVGEQYF

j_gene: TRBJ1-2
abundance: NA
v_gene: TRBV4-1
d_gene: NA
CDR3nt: TGCGCCAGCAGCACAGGGCAACTTACCTATGGCTACACCTTC
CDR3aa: CASSTGQLTYGYTF

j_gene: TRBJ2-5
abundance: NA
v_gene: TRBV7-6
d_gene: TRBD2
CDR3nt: TGTGCCAGCAGCTTAACCCCCAAAACTAGCGCGGGAGAAGAGACCCAGTACTTC
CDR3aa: CASSLTPKTSAGEETQYF

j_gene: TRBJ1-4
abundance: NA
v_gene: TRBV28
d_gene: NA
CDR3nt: TGTGCCAGCTCGGACTGGCGGCTCGAGGGTGAAAAACTGTTTTTT
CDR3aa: CASSDWRLEGEKLFF